This T cell receptor beta chain is drawn from a study of blood T cell repertoires in COVID-19 (dated by TCRdb to about 2020). Context from the whole study: Samples from collaborators originated in the United States, Italy and Spain and spanned both the acute and convalescent phases of COVID-19. The material from the prospective study consisted of cDNA or gDNA derived from T cells, B-cell-depleted T cells, or PBMCs. The dataset comprised deeply sampled blood TCRbeta repertoires from subjects exposed to, actively infected with, or recovered from COVID-19. The repertoires were made available in a free public database intended to serve as a resource for research on the immune response to SARS-CoV-2. The samples were drawn from two sources: the first 160 participants of the ongoing ImmuneRACE study, and 1,000 to 1,500 subjects contributed by 6 global collaborators. A de-identified subject ID, COVID-19 status, age in years and sex were almost always included in the sample metadata. Where HLA class I and class II types were available, the types were taken from metadata supplied by the sample provider, not from assay-based typing.

Here is what the overall study found, with its caveats: How much clinical and demographic metadata was included differed by source and by participant, and the metadata was provided uncurated.

Whole blood was collected in K2EDTA tubes by collaborating institutions according to the institutions' own protocols. For TCRbeta analysis, collaborators shipped samples in one of three forms: frozen whole blood, isolated PBMCs, or DNA extracted from either of those sample types. The table lists this clone with a count of one. Its specific antigen is unknown. Base qualities were left out, and no much larger clone turns up one base away. The CDR3 measures 17 amino acids from cysteine to phenylalanine. The only DNA kept is the CDR3, 51 bases in frame from the first base. V lost 5 bases and J lost 1 base, and the count of bases not matched to a germline gene is 12. The germline V gene (reference sequence) sets CDR1 to SGHKS and CDR2 to YYEKEE. TCRbeta CDR3 regions were amplified from genomic DNA using the immunoSEQ Assay, a bias-controlled multiplex PCR. Per the source publication's procedure: The number of nucleated cells in each sample was estimated from the amplification of reference gene primers within the assay. To quantify the absolute abundance of each unique TCRbeta CDR3 rearrangement, sequence reads were collapsed and filtered. For each sample, productive Simpson clonality was calculated as the square root of Simpson's diversity index over productive rearrangements. In its TCRdb copy, this immuneACCESS table keeps in-frame sequences only and misses some clones. Where compared with another copy, unresolved V genes explain less than half of these, and the others have no known cause. The V and J calls and clone size come from that table; D and trimming were worked out from the DNA. The sample table lists 110,000 or so clones, approximately 88% of them with a count of one. The leading ten clones occupy about 8.5% of the sample.

Here the chain combines TRBV5-5 and TRBJ2-3, and TRBD2 matches 8 of the central bases. The receptor was isolated from a woman aged 35 to 49 with acute or convalescent COVID-19. The sequencing sample was made of peripheral blood. The CDR3 region: CASRQRLGGAGTDTQYF. The DNA reads as follows: TGTGCCAGCAGACAACGTCTCGGGGGGGCCGGCACAGATACGCAGTATTTT.